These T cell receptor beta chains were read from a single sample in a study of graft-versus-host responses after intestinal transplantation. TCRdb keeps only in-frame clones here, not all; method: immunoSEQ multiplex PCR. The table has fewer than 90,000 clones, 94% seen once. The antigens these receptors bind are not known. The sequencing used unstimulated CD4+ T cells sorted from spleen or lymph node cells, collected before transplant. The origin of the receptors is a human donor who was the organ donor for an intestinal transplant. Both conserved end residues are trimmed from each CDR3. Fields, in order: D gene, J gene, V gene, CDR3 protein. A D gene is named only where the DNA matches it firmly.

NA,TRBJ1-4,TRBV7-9,ASSRDGPNEKLF
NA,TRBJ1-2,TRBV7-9,ASSSRGSGYT
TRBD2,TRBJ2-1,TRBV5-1,ASRLQAGGSNEQF
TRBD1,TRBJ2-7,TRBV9,ASSETGGNYEQY
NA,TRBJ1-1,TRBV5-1,ASSLYFGGTEAF
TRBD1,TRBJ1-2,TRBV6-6,ASRGTGNYGYT
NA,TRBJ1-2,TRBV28,ASSSPGVYGYT
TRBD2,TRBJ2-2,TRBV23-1,ASSQSVLAGGPGELF
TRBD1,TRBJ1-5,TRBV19,ASSTPDRDIQPQH
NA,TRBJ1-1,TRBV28,ASSLWDTMNTEAF
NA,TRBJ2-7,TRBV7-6,ASSLLGVGDEQY
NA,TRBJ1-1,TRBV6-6,ASSYPTGNTEAF
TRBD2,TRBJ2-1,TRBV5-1,ASSNGGGPDNEQF
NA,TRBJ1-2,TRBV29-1,SVEQPNGYT
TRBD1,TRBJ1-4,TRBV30,AWSRLRDSSREKLF
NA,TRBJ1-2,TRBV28,ASSLRPGRVGGYT
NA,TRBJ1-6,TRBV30,AWSVRRQPLH
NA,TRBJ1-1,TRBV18,ASSPVRVDTEAF
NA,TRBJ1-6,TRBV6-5,ASERSSYNSPLH
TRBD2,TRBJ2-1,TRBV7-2,ASSSGTSGAPEQF
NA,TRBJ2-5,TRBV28,ASSLSFLDSRGETQY
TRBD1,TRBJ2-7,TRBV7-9,ASSSKSGDRGYLEQY
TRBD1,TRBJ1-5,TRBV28,ASSPDRGRRPQH
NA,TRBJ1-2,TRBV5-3,ARSSTTGFYGYT
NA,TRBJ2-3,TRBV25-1,ASSAGDTQY
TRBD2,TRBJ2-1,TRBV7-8,ASRLLAGGHDEQF
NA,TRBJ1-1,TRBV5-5,ASSFGITEAF
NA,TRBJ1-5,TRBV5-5,ASSLGPTPTNQPQH
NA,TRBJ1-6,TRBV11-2,ASSPSTGGSSVSSPLH
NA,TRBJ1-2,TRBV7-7,ATRKINFGGKEYYGYT
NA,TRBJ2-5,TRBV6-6,ASRGLSVETQY
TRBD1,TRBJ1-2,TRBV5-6,ASSTDRSNYGYT
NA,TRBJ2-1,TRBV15,ATRKGNEQF
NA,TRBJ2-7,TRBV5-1,ASTDQTLRPYEQY
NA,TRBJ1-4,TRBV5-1,ASGTATNEKLF
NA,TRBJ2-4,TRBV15,ATSREGLAKNIQY
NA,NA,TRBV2,ASSLGHSPYEQY
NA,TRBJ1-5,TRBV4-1,ASSQDPGYLQQPQH
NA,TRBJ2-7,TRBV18,ASSQGVGHYEQY
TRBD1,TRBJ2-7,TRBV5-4,ASRRGQGPYEQY
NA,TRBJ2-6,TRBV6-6,ASTTGGAGANVLT
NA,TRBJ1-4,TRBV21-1,ASTPETVDEKLF
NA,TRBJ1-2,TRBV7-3,ASSLTWGYYGYT
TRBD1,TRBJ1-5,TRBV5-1,ASSETGEPQH
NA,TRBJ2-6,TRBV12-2,ASPTQSRANVLT
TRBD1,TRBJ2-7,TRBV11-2,ASRRRQGANFDEQY
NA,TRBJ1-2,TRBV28,ASTNRDPYGYT
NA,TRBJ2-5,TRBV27,ASSLSWGETQY
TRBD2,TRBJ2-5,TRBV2,ASSPQLAGGQETQY
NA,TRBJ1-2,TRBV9,ASSVVDWNGYT
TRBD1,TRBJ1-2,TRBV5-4,ASSFRQGGDYGYT
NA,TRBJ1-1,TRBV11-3,ASSLDRGLNTEAF
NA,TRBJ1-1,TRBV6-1,ASSYPSLNTEAF
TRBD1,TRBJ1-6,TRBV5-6,ASTIVGTGGSPLH
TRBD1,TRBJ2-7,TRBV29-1,SAPGQGAYEQY
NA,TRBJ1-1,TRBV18,ASSNGVNTEAF